Detailed here is one T cell receptor beta chain. No antigen is known for it. Data came from immunoSEQ multiplex PCR; TCRdb stores just in-frame clones and leaves some out. The table has 65,000 or so clones, about nine tenths seen once. The entry originates in a study of CD4 T cells in relation to SARS-CoV-2 and coronaviruses. Study at large: Shared crossreactive spike epitopes were mapped to their HLA restriction. General study results and limits: Pre-pandemic and post-infection samples never came from the same donor. SARS-CoV-2-driven expansion was significantly weaker in crossreactive than monoreactive clones. Crossreactivity was assessed only for spike protein, not other viral proteins.

Germline V CDR1 and CDR2: SGHTA, FQGTGA. V was trimmed by 2 bases and J by 7 bases, leaving 9 bases between them. This CDR3 is built from 13 residues. CD4+ T cells from unexposed donors were obtained before the COVID-19 pandemic (2011-2018). The sequenced sample consisted of memory CD4+ T cells from PBMCs. The chain carries TRBV7-3 and TRBJ2-1; D gene uncertain. The clonotype originates from a human donor in good health. The CDR3 loop is CASSLSAGNEQFF. CDR3 coding DNA: TGTGCCAGCAGCTTATCTGCCGGGAATGAGCAGTTCTTC.